Listed below are T cell receptor beta chains from one sample, sequenced in a study of control samples from healthy donors and cancer patients. Data came from immunoSEQ multiplex PCR; TCRdb stores just in-frame clones and leaves some out. The repertoire holds more than 60,000 clones, with around 87% as singletons. The sequenced sample was PBMCs. The receptors shown here come from a man in his 60s with colorectal cancer. Each CDR3 is given with its conserved first and last residue.

14 TRBJ2-7 TRBV6-6 CASSYLDGVYEQYF
14 TRBJ1-2 TRBV28 CASSFGGQGYGYTF
14 TRBJ2-7 TRBV6-2/TRBV6-3 CASSLGGFVDEQYF
15 TRBJ1-4 TRBV5-1 CASSLRTGGGEKLFF
15 TRBJ2-3 TRBV6-1 CASSEAGGGANTQYF
14 TRBJ1-5 TRBV7-2 CASSLTGGRQPQHF
11 TRBJ2-7 TRBV12-3/TRBV12-4 CASSLGDRIYF
16 TRBJ1-1 TRBV19 CASSIVTGSMNTEAFF
15 TRBJ1-4 TRBV19 CASSIGGTTNEKLFF
14 TRBJ1-1 TRBV5-1 CASRAGTGETEAFF
14 TRBJ2-1 TRBV5-1 CASSLQPGSNEQFF
13 TRBJ2-2 TRBV5-4 CASSAGGAGELFF
14 TRBJ1-2 TRBV4-1 CASSQVGTAYGYTF
17 TRBJ1-4 TRBV7-2 CASSSRPQKGPNEKLFF
11 TRBJ2-1 TRBV20-1 CSAHISNEQFF
17 TRBJ1-2 TRBV18 CASSPNYSDRVKYGYTF
12 TRBJ2-1 TRBV18 CASSGGGNEQFF
15 TRBJ1-6 TRBV19 CASSLQGALNSPLHF
14 TRBJ2-1 TRBV7-9 CASGGSGGAGEQFF
11 TRBJ1-2 TRBV29-1 CSATDSYGYTF
14 TRBJ2-3 TRBV12-5 CASGLEGVTDTQYF
16 TRBJ1-4 TRBV15 CATSRESGLDGEKLFF
13 TRBJ2-3 TRBV5-1 CASRGLFTDTQYF
14 TRBJ2-4 TRBV2 CASNPDRVQNIQYF
14 TRBJ1-6 TRBV7-9 CASSLAGARSPLHF
16 TRBJ2-2 TRBV12-5 CASKPSGGRDTGELFF
17 TRBJ2-7 TRBV28 CASSLGPGQSTSYEQYF
16 TRBJ2-2 TRBV10-2 CASSEPGLKNTGELFF
14 TRBJ2-7 TRBV28 CASTLVGVTYEQYF
12 TRBJ1-6 TRBV7-9 CASSVQNSPLHF
12 TRBJ1-2 TRBV12-3/TRBV12-4 CVSSTTTGGYTF
15 TRBJ1-6 TRBV7-2 CASSHRSGVNSPLHF
16 TRBJ1-6 TRBV28 CASSPPGGQINSPLHF
16 TRBJ1-3 TRBV4-3 CASSQDGGGPGNTIYF
13 TRBJ1-1 TRBV12-3/TRBV12-4 CASSLVRPLEAFF
14 TRBJ1-4 TRBV2 CASSPLSRNEKLFF
14 TRBJ1-5 TRBV4-1 CASSQERGNQPQHF
14 TRBJ2-5 TRBV9 CASSVGGTQETQYF
15 TRBJ1-2 TRBV4-2 CASREIDRMMGGYTF
16 TRBJ1-1 TRBV5-1 CASSPRGGAMNTEAFF
13 TRBJ2-1 TRBV5-1 CASTPPLPGEQFF
13 TRBJ2-7 TRBV10-3 CAIRGTGFYEQYF
10 TRBJ2-7 TRBV28 CASSGYEQYF
15 TRBJ1-5 TRBV19 CASTGTGKLNQPQHF
13 TRBJ1-4 TRBV25-1 CASSQGASEKLFF
13 TRBJ1-5 TRBV7-9 CASSLQGNQPQHF
16 TRBJ1-6 TRBV2 CASSEFSPGGNSPLHF
14 TRBJ1-1 TRBV9 CASSVGETGRRAFF
17 TRBJ1-5 TRBV15 CATTPTGSVLSNQPQHF